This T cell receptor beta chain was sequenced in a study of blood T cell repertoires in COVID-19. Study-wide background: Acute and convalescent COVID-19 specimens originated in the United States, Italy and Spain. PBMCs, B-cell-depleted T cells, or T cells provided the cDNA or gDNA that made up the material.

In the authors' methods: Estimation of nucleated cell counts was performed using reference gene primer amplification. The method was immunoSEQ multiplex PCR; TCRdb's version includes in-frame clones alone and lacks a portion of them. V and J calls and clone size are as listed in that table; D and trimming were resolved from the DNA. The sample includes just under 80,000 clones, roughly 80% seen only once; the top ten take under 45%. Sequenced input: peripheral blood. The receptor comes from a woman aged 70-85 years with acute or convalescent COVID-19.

CDR3 coding DNA: TGTGCCAGCAGGCGGCAGACTAGCGGGAGGGGCGGGGAGCTGTTTTTT. Amino acid sequence: CASRRQTSGRGGELFF. The rearrangement links TRBV27 to TRBJ2-2; 14 bases are shared with TRBD2. Germline V gives CDR1 MNHEY, CDR2 SMNVEV (reference sequence). Germline trimming cut 6 bases from V and 7 bases from J; bases unmatched to any gene: 7. The CDR3 consists of 16 residues.